This T cell receptor beta chain was captured in a study of T cells in Graves' hyperthyroidism and ophthalmopathy. This clonotype was seen a few times. At one end the junction does not follow the germline gene, possibly because of a read error. From RNA transcripts, TCR beta CDR3 regions were amplified. A first-round RT-PCR of the TCR CDR3 used the HTBI primer set. MiXCR was run by TCRdb on the multiplex PCR reads, yielding one entry per CDR3 protein. The table shows fewer than 600,000 distinct CDR3 sequences, with less than 15% occurring only once. This CDR3 comprises 15 residues. CDR1 is MNHNS, CDR2 SASEGT, per germline. Thyroid ultrasound and orbital computed tomography, with clinical symptoms and serum thyroxine and TRAb, informed diagnoses.

The chain uses TRBV6-1 and TRBJ2-7, with 7 bases matching TRBD2. This sequence was found in a woman aged 40 to 55 with Graves' hyperthyroidism. What was sequenced was blood. In nucleotides, the CDR3 is TGTGCCAGCAGCCTAGGCGGGAGAAATTCCTACGAGCAGCACTTC. Translated: CASSLGGRNSYEQHF.